The 30 T cell receptor beta chains presented below share a single source sample, sequenced in a study of vaccination and CD4 T cells after COVID-19. No antigens are known for them. Treatment of the sample: approximately nine-day PBMC culture with coronavirus spike peptide pools or control peptides (ViraFEST assay). The unexposed donor gave CD4+ T cells before the COVID-19 pandemic (2011-2018). Once obtained from cultured CD4+ T cells, the DNA was sequenced using the Oncomine TCR Beta short-read assay. Genomic DNA was isolated from cultured CD4+ T cells. TCRdb used MiXCR to reprocess the PCR reads, holding one entry per CDR3 protein. The table lists around 6,400 distinct CDR3 sequences, about a third of them singletons. Specimen: CD4+ T cells from blood, cultured in vitro. The receptors derive from a human donor in good health.

The chain recombines TRBV19 with TRBJ1-5; TRBD1 is a possible D gene (5 bases). This CDR3 is 15 amino acids long. Germline CDR1 reads LNHDA; CDR2 reads SQIVND (reference sequence). V shed 5 bases and J shed 6 bases, with 17 bases lying between them. CDR3 amino acids: CASSPGTGRVQPQHF. CDR3 DNA: TGTGCCAGTAGTCCCGGTACTGGCAGGGTTCAGCCCCAGCATTTT.

A single count supports this clonotype. The chain links TRBV20-1 to TRBJ2-5; D is ambiguous. The germline V gene encodes CDR1 DFQATT and CDR2 SNEGSKA (reference sequence). V dropped 6 bases and J dropped 2 bases, with 10 bases sitting between them. CDR3 length: 12 amino acids. CDR3 sequence: CSAIGLQETQYF. CDR3 in DNA: TGCAGTGCCATCGGGCTACAAGAGACCCAGTACTTC.

The chain has TRBV29-1 and TRBJ1-2; the D gene is possibly TRBD1 (6 bases). The CDR3 has 14 amino acids. Germline V gives CDR1 SQVTM, CDR2 ANQGSEA. Trimming took 6 bases from V and 3 from J, leaving 17 bases between them. CDR3 sequence: CSVRGGEGYYGYTF. CDR3 sequence (DNA): TGCAGCGTCAGGGGAGGGGAGGGGTACTATGGCTACACCTTC.

This clonotype occurred a few times. The V call is TRBV30, the J call TRBJ1-5; 7 nucleotides align to TRBD1. The CDR3 is 14 residues long. V lost 3 bases to trimming and J lost 0 bases; unmatched junction nucleotides: 2. The germline CDR1 and CDR2 sequences are GTSNPN and SVGIG (reference sequence). This CDR3 reads CAWRGTASNQPQHF. In nucleotides, the CDR3 is TGTGCCTGGAGGGGGACAGCTAGCAATCAGCCCCAGCATTTT.

By sample fraction, this clonotype is medium-sized (0.01 to 0.1%). The genes are TRBV20-1 and TRBJ1-5, with TRBD1 matching 7 bases. The CDR3 loop spans 14 amino acids. Germline V gives CDR1 DFQATT, CDR2 SNEGSKA (reference sequence). Trimming removed 3 bases from V and 7 bases from J; junction bases left unmatched: 9. The CDR3, as DNA: TGCAGTGCTAGTGGAGGGGGCGTCCAACAGCCCCAGCATTTT. Translating it yields CSASGGGVQQPQHF.

This clonotype was detected only a few times. The CDR3 is CASKVLRKNTEAFF. CDR3 nucleotides: TGTGCCAGCAAGGTTTTGCGGAAGAACACTGAAGCTTTCTTT. The rearrangement joins TRBV6-2 or TRBV6-3 to TRBJ1-1; D is unclear. Germline-derived CDR1 and CDR2 are MNHEY and SVGEGT. Trimming shortened V by 7 bases and J by 1 base, and 13 bases separated the two germline ends. This CDR3 has 14 amino acids.

The V call is TRBV2, the J call TRBJ1-1; D is uncertain. Germline V gives CDR1 SNHLY, CDR2 FYNNEI. Trimming stripped 7 bases from V and 3 bases from J, with 6 bases between. CDR3 length: 11 residues. The CDR3 nucleotides read TGTGCCAGCATGTATGACACTGAAGCTTTCTTT. Protein: CASMYDTEAFF.

The rearrangement joins TRBV28 to TRBJ2-1, with 11 bases aligning to TRBD2. Trimming took 4 bases from V and 3 from J; bases not matched to a gene: 14. This CDR3 has 19 amino acids. The germline V gene encodes CDR1 MDHEN and CDR2 SYDVKM. This chain's CDR3 is CASSSANLNGLAGYNEQFF. For the CDR3, the DNA is TGTGCCAGCAGTTCGGCAAACCTAAATGGACTAGCGGGCTACAATGAGCAGTTCTTC.

The V call is TRBV7-3, the J call TRBJ2-1, with 11 bases fitting TRBD2. V lost 6 bases to trimming and J lost 7 bases; unmatched junction nucleotides: 5. Germline V lookup: CDR1 SGHTA, CDR2 FQGTGA. This CDR3 is 14 amino acids long. Here the CDR3 reads CASSTSGSQNEQFF. CDR3 nucleotide sequence: TGTGCCAGCAGTACTAGCGGGAGCCAGAATGAGCAGTTCTTC.

This clonotype was picked up one time. The rearrangement links TRBV7-6 to TRBJ2-7; D is uncertain. Germline-derived CDR1 and CDR2 are SGHVS and FNYEAQ. V dropped 0 bases and J dropped 3 bases, with 9 bases sitting between them. The CDR3 sequence is 14 residues long. The chain's CDR3 is CASSLASGDYEQYF. CDR3 in DNA: TGTGCCAGCAGCTTAGCCTCTGGCGACTACGAGCAGTACTTC.

Concerning this clonotype itself: One end of the junction is discordant with germline, which a read error may explain. The chain joins TRBV15 to TRBJ2-6, with unresolved D. The CDR3 loop spans 14 amino acids. Germline V CDR1 and CDR2: LNHNV, YYDKDF (reference sequence). CDR3 in amino acids: CATSRGIEANVLAF. CDR3 bases: TGTGCCACCAGCAGAGGAATTGAGGCCAACGTCCTGGCTTTC.

This clonotype is categorized as medium-sized (0.01 to 0.1%). V gene TRBV7-3 combines with J gene TRBJ2-1, with D perhaps matching TRBD2 (6 bases). Germline CDR1 is SGHTA and CDR2 is FQGTGA. V lost 5 bases and J lost 6, with 14 bases in between. CDR3 size: 14 residues. The chain's CDR3 is CASSVFSGPNEQFF. The CDR3 nucleotides are TGTGCCAGCAGCGTCTTTAGCGGACCCAATGAGCAGTTCTTC.

This chain uses TRBV20-1 with TRBJ1-1; tentative D call: TRBD1 (5 bases). V lost 1 base and J 3 bases, leaving 9 bases between the germline ends. CDR3 length equals 13 residues. Per germline, CDR1 DFQATT and CDR2 SNEGSKA (reference sequence). The CDR3 DNA reads TGCAGTGCTAGAGTACAGGAGGACACTGAAGCTTTCTTT. It encodes CSARVQEDTEAFF.

This rearrangement joins TRBV27 to TRBJ1-2, with unresolved D. The V end lost 6 bases, the J end lost 2 bases, and 13 bases lay between the germline ends. The CDR3 is 14 amino acids. The germline V gene encodes CDR1 MNHEY and CDR2 SMNVEV (reference sequence). CDR3 DNA sequence: TGTGCCAGCAGGGGGTTAGGTCCCAACTATGGCTACACCTTC. Translated: CASRGLGPNYGYTF.

This clonotype was observed a few times. The chain combines TRBV7-9 with TRBJ2-2; no reliable D call. V lost 1 base and J lost 7, with 4 bases in between. The CDR3 sequence is 12 residues long. Germline V lookup: CDR1 SEHNR, CDR2 FQNEAQ (reference sequence). The CDR3 DNA sequence: TGTGCCAGCAGCTTAGGAAGCGGGGAGCTGTTTTTT. Protein product: CASSLGSGELFF.

There are a few counts of this clonotype. V and J are TRBV5-3 and TRBJ1-5; 10 bases agree with TRBD1. TRBV5-3 is assigned to the ORF class and has an uncertain function. This CDR3 region has 15 residues. Trimming removed 4 bases from V and 6 bases from J; junction bases left unmatched: 7. The chain's CDR3 is CARSLDRGQGQPQHF. The DNA of the CDR3 is TGTGCCAGAAGCCTAGACAGGGGGCAGGGTCAGCCCCAGCATTTT.

The rearrangement links TRBV15 to TRBJ2-1; possibly TRBD1 for D (5 bases). V gave up 1 base and J gave up 5 bases, with 9 bases separating them. Germline V CDR1 and CDR2: LNHNV, YYDKDF (reference sequence). CDR3 length: 14 residues. CDR3 region: CATSRGDSNNEQFF. In DNA form, the CDR3 reads TGTGCCACCAGCAGAGGCGACAGTAACAATGAGCAGTTCTTC.

The J gene is TRBJ2-2, the V gene TRBV14; no clear D. The CDR3 is made up of 15 amino acids. Germline V gene data show CDR1 as SGHDN and CDR2 as FVKESK. V was trimmed by 4 bases and J by 1 base, leaving 10 bases between them. CDR3 nucleotide sequence: TGTGCCAGCAGCCCAATCTGGCTGAACACCGGGGAGCTGTTTTTT. Translated: CASSPIWLNTGELFF.

The V gene is TRBV19, the J gene TRBJ2-5; the D is unclear. In germline, CDR1 is LNHDA, CDR2 SQIVND (reference sequence). This CDR3 is 11 amino acids long. Trimming stripped 3 bases from V and 8 bases from J, with 7 bases between. CDR3 protein: CASSIRETQYF. The CDR3, as DNA: TGTGCCAGTAGTATTAGGGAAACCCAGTACTTC.

The chain uses TRBV6-2 or TRBV6-3 and TRBJ1-2, with D tentatively TRBD1 (6 bases). Trimming removed 6 bases from V and 4 bases from J, with 18 bases in between. The V gene's germline CDR1 is MNHEY and CDR2 SVGEGT. The CDR3 extends over 15 amino acids. In DNA form, the CDR3 reads TGTGCCAGCAGCCCGGCTCGGGGGCTGATCTATGGCTACACCTTC. As protein: CASSPARGLIYGYTF.

A few counts support this clonotype. The gene calls are TRBV10-1 and TRBJ1-5; 10 bases fit TRBD1. The CDR3 spans 15 residues. Germline CDR1 is WNHNN and CDR2 is SYGVQD (reference sequence). V gave up 10 bases and J gave up 9 bases; unmatched junction bases: 15. The DNA for the CDR3 is TGCGCCACGCCGGGGGACAGGGGCGTTCAGGGGCCCCAGCATTTT. Protein: CATPGDRGVQGPQHF.

This clonotype was counted a single time. CDR3 sequence (DNA): TGTGCCAGCAGTCCCCGGACTGAAAAAAATTCACCCCTCCACTTT. Translated: CASSPRTEKNSPLHF. V and J are TRBV2 and TRBJ1-6; D is unresolved. CDR1 is SNHLY, CDR2 FYNNEI, per germline. V was pared by 5 bases and J by 7 bases, with 15 bases between. There are 15 residues in the CDR3.

This chain connects TRBV28 to TRBJ1-5; maybe TRBD1 (6 bases). Germline lookup yields CDR1 MDHEN and CDR2 SYDVKM. CDR3 length equals 13 residues. The V end lost 6 bases, the J end lost 4 bases, and 10 bases lay between the germline ends. The CDR3 DNA sequence: TGTGCCAGCAGCGGGGGGCTAAATCAGCCCCAGCATTTT. This encodes CASSGGLNQPQHF.

The V call is TRBV19, the J call TRBJ2-3; TRBD2 aligns across 13 bases. CDR1 LNHDA and CDR2 SQIVND come from the germline V gene (reference sequence). This CDR3 has 16 residues. J gave up 5 bases and V 3 bases, and 5 bases lay outside the gene matches. The CDR3 sequence: CASSMRTSGRVDTQYF. DNA of the CDR3: TGTGCCAGTAGTATGAGGACTAGCGGGAGAGTAGATACGCAGTATTTT.

The chain combines TRBV10-3 with TRBJ2-7; TRBD2 aligns across 9 bases. The CDR3 consists of 15 residues. Per germline, CDR1 ENHRY and CDR2 SYGVKD. Trimming at V came to 6 bases and at J to 2 bases, leaving 8 bases not matched to a gene. In DNA form, the CDR3 reads TGTGCCATCAGATCCGGGACTAGCCCCCCCTACGAGCAGTACTTC. Its protein is CAIRSGTSPPYEQYF.

This clonotype has more than one count but fewer than ten. The chain employs TRBV15 and TRBJ2-3; weak D call: TRBD2 (5 bases). Germline V gene lookup returns CDR1 LNHNV and CDR2 YYDKDF (reference sequence). The V and J ends lost 0 bases and 0 bases respectively, with 19 bases between them. The length of the CDR3 is 19 residues. CDR3 loop: CATSRDLREAEASTDTQYF. The CDR3 DNA reads as TGTGCCACCAGCAGAGATCTCCGTGAAGCGGAGGCTAGCACAGATACGCAGTATTTT.

By share, this clonotype counts as medium-sized (0.01 to 0.1%). J is TRBJ1-2 and V is TRBV2; no clear D gene. The CDR3 is 12 residues long. V lost 6 bases to trimming and J lost 7 bases, with 12 bases between them. The germline V gene encodes CDR1 SNHLY and CDR2 FYNNEI. The CDR3 coding sequence is TGTGCCAGCAGGGACGGGATGGCTGGCTACACCTTC. Amino acids: CASRDGMAGYTF.

Only a few counts were recorded for this clonotype. The chain employs TRBV6-2 or TRBV6-3 and TRBJ1-2; possibly TRBD1 for D (5 bases). With 5 bases removed from V and 5 bases from J, the gap between germline ends came to 9 bases. Germline V gene sequence: CDR1 MNHEY, CDR2 SVGEGT. The CDR3 has 12 amino acids. CDR3 residues: CASSDSHYGYTF. The CDR3 DNA is TGTGCCAGCAGTGACAGCCATTATGGCTACACCTTC.

This clonotype has only a few counts. This chain joins TRBV27 and TRBJ2-7; TRBD1 aligns across 9 bases. Losses at the gene ends were 3 bases for V and 3 bases for J; bases not matched to a gene: 6. Germline-derived CDR1 and CDR2 are MNHEY and SMNVEV (reference sequence). The CDR3 spans 15 residues. The CDR3 region has the DNA TGTGCCAGCAGTTTCACCGGGACAGGGATCTACGAGCAGTACTTC. This gives the protein CASSFTGTGIYEQYF.

Only a few counts were recorded for this clonotype. The rearrangement uses TRBV2 and TRBJ2-3, with 12 bases matching TRBD2. The CDR3 has 16 amino acids. After removal of 8 bases from V and 2 bases from J, the junction contained 8 bases not matched to a gene. Per the germline V gene, CDR1 is SNHLY and CDR2 is FYNNEI. CDR3 region: CASGGLAGRHTDTQYF. The CDR3 DNA reads TGTGCCAGCGGGGGACTAGCGGGTCGGCACACAGATACGCAGTATTTT.